Shown below are 3 T cell receptor beta chains from a single sample sequenced in a study of cytomegalovirus exposure and HLA in healthy donors. With 60 Vbeta and 13 Jbeta primers, the PCR was carried out. Sequencing was performed with immunoSEQ multiplex PCR; in TCRdb, only in-frame clones are kept and a portion is missing. The sample lists around 190,000 clones, around 82% occurring once. The sample consisted of PBMCs. The source of these receptors is a woman aged 25 to 39 in good health and CMV-seropositive.

This CDR3 is CASSVVPETGELFF. In DNA form, the CDR3 reads TGTGCCAGCAGCGTGGTTCCTGAGACCGGGGAGCTGTTTTTT. This chain links TRBV5-4 with TRBJ2-2; no definite D call. V lost 4 bases and J lost 5, with 12 bases in between. Looked up from germline, CDR1 is SGHNT and CDR2 is YYREEE (reference sequence). There are 14 residues in the CDR3. Complete variable domain (other parts from reference TRBV5-4 and TRBJ2-2): ETGVTQSPTHLIKTRGQQVTLRCSSQSGHNTVSWYQQALGQGPQFIFQYYREEENGRGNFPPRFSGLQFPNYSSELNVNALELDDSALYLCASSVVPETGELFFGEGSRLTVL.

The CDR3 here is CASSTYRGRNQPQHF. The CDR3 coding sequence is TGTGCCAGCAGCACCTACAGGGGGCGAAATCAGCCCCAGCATTTT. This chain connects TRBV27 to TRBJ1-5; 9 bases fit TRBD1. V was clipped by 6 bases and J by 4 bases; unmatched bases: 7. This CDR3 is 15 amino acids long. CDR1 is MNHEY and CDR2 is SMNVEV in the germline V gene (reference sequence).

The V and J genes are TRBV19 and TRBJ1-5; no definite D call. The CDR3 runs 12 residues. The germline CDR1 and CDR2 sequences are LNHDA and SQIVND (reference sequence). V dropped 4 bases and J dropped 5 bases, with 6 bases sitting between them. CDR3 sequence (DNA): TGTGCCAGTAGTAACAGCTATCAGCCCCAGCATTTT. Translated, it gives CASSNSYQPQHF.